The clone carrying this T cell receptor (beta chain) was seen at least ten times. Its antigen is not identified. The data originate from a study of blood T cells in healthy people across ages. Study in general: About one barcoded beta molecule per two T cells came from capture by template switching.

Overall study findings and caveats: Diversity estimates from one million T cells were considered underestimates. Fewer expanded clones and more diversity marked long-lived versus aged donors.

Using a J-beta primer mix together with a sample-barcoded 5' primer, a second PCR was run for roughly 6 to 11 cycles. TCRdb ran MiXCR on the 5' RACE reads and lists one entry per CDR3 protein. The table has about 810,000 distinct CDR3 sequences, about 37% seen once; the top ten hold around 13%. Germline V lookup: CDR1 SGDLS, CDR2 YYNGEE. V was shortened by 0 bases and J by 8 bases, with 12 bases between the two germline ends. This CDR3 contains 14 residues. This clonotype was sampled from a man in his late teens or twenties in good health. Sequenced material: blood. The J gene is TRBJ2-1, the V gene TRBV9, with D unclear. CDR3 coding DNA: TGTGCCAGCAGCGTAGAAGGGATAGGCGATGAGCAGTTCTTC. Amino acid sequence: CASSVEGIGDEQFF.